This TCR beta chain is drawn from a study of T cell clonotyping in hematopoietic cell transplantation (dated by TCRdb to the early 2020s). Broadly, across the study: A total of 130 or so blood samples were collected in the study from some 37 consecutive transplant recipients and their related donors. Patients were recruited between September 2015 and early 2017 and followed until late 2020 or death.

As regards this clone: Its recognized antigen is unknown. Base-call qualities are not available, and no considerably larger clone is one nucleotide away.

For TCR beta sequencing, blood samples came from the related transplant donors. Using Nuclei Lysis Solution, genomic DNA was extracted from unfractionated peripheral blood mononuclear cells that were either fresh or cryopreserved. The immunoSEQ assay, a bias-controlled multiplex PCR using V- and J-specific primers, was used to amplify TCR beta CDR3 regions from genomic DNA. In a second PCR step, the CDR3 amplicons were tagged with a proprietary barcode plus Illumina adapter sequences. An Illumina MiSeq instrument was used to sequence the CDR3 libraries. The authors' pipeline ran thus. Export and quality control were done with immunoSEQ Analyzer 3.0, while downstream analyses used R Bioconductor and Immunarch. Only productive rearrangements in the normalized downsampled data set were used to calculate repertoire metrics. In the normalized cohort, clonotypes with more than 5 templates were defined as pathologically expanded. The Inverse Simpson Index served as the measure of repertoire diversity. To capture all clonotypes, the CMV-specificity analyses were run on the non-normalized data set. The table comes from immuneACCESS by way of TCRdb, which keeps in-frame sequences with V and J called. Part of the clones is missing from these tables; in studies checked, under half for an unresolved V gene and the rest for unknown reasons. The V and J calls and clone size were taken over from that table, and D and trimming were inferred from the DNA. Within this sample are 37,000 or so clones, with about 87% of them counted one time only. The ten largest make up 1.5% to 2% of the sample.

The CDR3 measures 10 amino acids from cysteine to phenylalanine. The retained sequence is limited to the CDR3, 30 bases, with the frame set at the first base. Per the germline V gene, MRHNA is the CDR1 and SNTAGT is the CDR2. V is reduced by 9 bases and J by 9 bases, leaving a spacing of 9 bases between them. Study-wide findings and limitations: After transplant, TCR diversity in recipients dropped, and pathologically expanded clonotypes increased progressively from day 30 to day 180. The sample size was limited, and CD4 and CD8 repertoire contributions could not be separated because cells were not sorted. Broader TCR repertoire diversity after transplant was predicted by Inverse Simpson Index values from donors and from recipients before transplant. Overlap with donor repertoires was found for only a small fraction of recipient repertoires, with over 95% found to appear de novo at the given depth.

The chain couples TRBV6-4 to TRBJ1-3, with the D gene not confidently named. The receptor's source is a middle-aged woman in good health. Some clones in this sample may be carry-over from other donors' samples. Sequencing was performed on peripheral blood mononuclear cells. DNA sequence: TGTGCCAGGGAGGGAGGCACCATATATTTT. This sequence encodes CAREGGTIYF.